This entry concerns a single T cell receptor (beta chain). What it recognizes is unknown. This sample is part of a study of CD4 T cells in relation to SARS-CoV-2 and coronaviruses. Looking at the study overall: Controls used an HIV-1 Nef peptide pool or no peptide.

Using immunoSEQ multiplex PCR, the repertoire was profiled, and TCRdb retains in-frame clones only, with some absent. Of some 20,000 clones listed, around 80% were seen once; the top ten hold 19%. This CDR3 region has 16 residues. V shed 5 bases, J shed 4 bases, and the junction held 12 bases outside the gene matches. The germline CDR1 and CDR2 sequences are MNHEY and SVGEGT. Unexposed donor CD4+ T cells date from about 2011-2018, before the COVID-19 pandemic. After less than 11 days of culture, CD4+ T cells were isolated. On days 3 and 7, cultures got half fresh IL-2 medium. The rearrangement links TRBV6-2 or TRBV6-3 to TRBJ2-7; 9 bases agree with TRBD1. Material: CD4+ T cells from PBMCs, cultured in vitro. The receptor's source is a human donor in good health. The CDR3 bases are TGTGCCAGCAGTACGGTAGGACAGGGGCAACCTTACGAGCAGTACTTC. Protein sequence: CASSTVGQGQPYEQYF.